This passage covers 30 T cell receptor beta chains from one sample sequenced in a study of control samples from healthy donors and cancer patients. Generated by immunoSEQ multiplex PCR, the TCRdb table keeps only in-frame clones and is missing some. The table includes some 67,000 clones, around nine tenths detected once. Material: PBMCs. These receptors all stem from a man aged 55 to 70 with lung cancer.

The gene calls are TRBV30 and TRBJ1-2, with TRBD1 matching 10 bases. The germline CDR1 and CDR2 sequences are GTSNPN and SVGIG (reference sequence). The CDR3 has 16 amino acids. Trimming took 1 base from V and 6 from J; bases not matched to a gene: 11. The CDR3 is CAWSAFKDRGKDGYTF. In nucleotides, the CDR3 is TGTGCCTGGAGTGCCTTTAAGGACAGGGGGAAGGATGGCTACACCTTC.

CDR3: CASSLLVDTFEQYF. CDR3 bases: TGCGCCAGCAGCTTACTCGTGGACACATTCGAGCAGTACTTC. The chain joins TRBV4-1 to TRBJ2-7; D possibly corresponds to TRBD1 (5 bases). Germline values: CDR1 MGHRA, CDR2 YSYEKL. The CDR3 is made up of 14 amino acids. V was pared by 5 bases and J by 6 bases, with 17 bases between.

This sequence joins TRBV2 and TRBJ1-5, with D maybe TRBD1 (5 bases). V shed 7 bases and J shed 1 base, with 14 bases lying between them. The CDR3 extends over 15 amino acids. The germline gives CDR1 SNHLY, CDR2 FYNNEI. Written as DNA, the CDR3 is TGTGCCAGCAATGGGGCCTCGGGGAGCAATCAGCCCCAGCATTTT. This encodes CASNGASGSNQPQHF.

The chain couples TRBV19 to TRBJ1-3; D ambiguous. Germline values: CDR1 LNHDA, CDR2 SQIVND (reference sequence). Trimming shortened V by 3 bases and J by 3 bases, and 12 bases separated the two germline ends. This CDR3 has 15 amino acids. The DNA of the CDR3 is TGTGCCAGTAGTATTTCCCGGACCAGTGGAAACACCATATATTTT. Translated, it gives CASSISRTSGNTIYF.

The CDR3 DNA sequence: TGTGCCAGCAGCCAAGACCCCCGGGCAGGGGCCAATCAGCCCCAGCATTTT. Translated, it gives CASSQDPRAGANQPQHF. The chain uses TRBV4-2 and TRBJ1-5; D possibly corresponds to TRBD1 (6 bases). Germline loops: CDR1 LGHNA, CDR2 YNFKEQ. Trimming pared 0 bases from V and 3 bases from J, leaving 15 bases between. The length of the CDR3 is 17 residues.

This chain uses TRBV30 with TRBJ1-4, with 10 bases lining up with TRBD1. The CDR3 runs 15 residues. CDR1 is GTSNPN, CDR2 SVGIG, per germline (reference sequence). Germline trimming cut 5 bases from V and 1 base from J; bases unmatched to any gene: 4. CDR3 in DNA: TGTGCCTGGGACAGGGGGCTCGAAACTAATGAAAAACTGTTTTTT. This translates into CAWDRGLETNEKLFF.

This rearrangement joins TRBV5-4 to TRBJ2-3; D unclear. Germline CDR1 reads SGHNT; CDR2 reads YYREEE (reference sequence). The CDR3 spans 15 residues. Trimming took 4 bases from V and 3 from J, leaving 15 bases between them. The DNA of the CDR3 is TGTGCCAGCAGCCCACCAAGGGCTGGAACAGATACGCAGTATTTT. Amino acid sequence: CASSPPRAGTDTQYF.

The table lists this clone with a count of one. The gene calls are TRBV12-3 or TRBV12-4 and TRBJ2-5; D not certain. Trimming removed 2 bases from V and 0 bases from J, with 4 bases in between. There are 13 residues in the CDR3. CDR3 protein: CASSLWNQETQYF. The CDR3 DNA follows: TGTGCCAGCAGTTTATGGAACCAAGAGACCCAGTACTTC.

This clone was counted a few times. The chain employs TRBV7-3 and TRBJ2-7; D unresolved. CDR3 length equals 9 residues. Looked up from germline, CDR1 is SGHTA and CDR2 is FQGTGA. The CDR3 region is CASSPLHSV. The CDR3 bases are TGTGCCAGCAGTCCCCTCCACTCCGTC.

The gene calls are TRBV19 and TRBJ1-1, with TRBD1 matching 9 bases. Unmatched junction bases numbered 5, after V lost 3 bases and J lost 6 bases. CDR3 length: 14 residues. In germline, CDR1 is LNHDA, CDR2 SQIVND (reference sequence). DNA for the CDR3: TGTGCCAGTAGTATCGGGACAGGGTGGTCTGAAGCTTTCTTT. Translated, it gives CASSIGTGWSEAFF.

The chain uses TRBV3-1 (or the pseudogene TRBV3-2) and TRBJ1-1, with a possible D match to TRBD1 (5 bases). The V end lost 1 base, the J end lost 1 base, and 10 bases lay between the germline ends. Germline V gene sequence: CDR1 LGHDT, CDR2 YNNKEL (reference sequence). The CDR3 is 15 amino acids. The CDR3 sequence: CASSQVDIPNTEAFF. In DNA, the CDR3 is TGTGCCAGCAGCCAAGTGGACATACCGAACACTGAAGCTTTCTTT.

The rearrangement uses TRBV10-3 and TRBJ1-5; D is uncertain. Trimming left V 2 bases short and J 3 bases short, with 11 bases between. Germline-derived CDR1 and CDR2 are ENHRY and SYGVKD. The CDR3 is 15 residues long. CDR3 nucleotide sequence: TGTGCCATCAGTGAGGGAGGGAAGCTCAATCAGCCCCAGCATTTT. This gives the protein CAISEGGKLNQPQHF.

The chain carries TRBV25-1 and TRBJ2-2, with D hard to call. The germline gives CDR1 MGHDK, CDR2 SYGVNS. V dropped 5 bases and J dropped 0 bases, with 10 bases sitting between them. CDR3 length: 15 amino acids. The CDR3 sequence: CASSPTNANTGELFF. The DNA of the CDR3 is TGTGCCAGCAGTCCCACAAACGCGAACACCGGGGAGCTGTTTTTT.

The chain is built from TRBV5-1 and TRBJ1-6, with 7 bases fitting TRBD1. The V and J ends lost 0 bases and 5 bases, in that order; junction bases with no gene match: 2. The germline gives CDR1 SGHRS, CDR2 YFSETQ. The CDR3 length is 15 residues. CDR3 region: CASSLGDSNNSPLHF. The CDR3 DNA reads TGCGCCAGCAGCTTGGGGGACAGCAATAATTCACCCCTCCACTTT.

The chain couples TRBV29-1 to TRBJ2-3; the match to TRBD2 covers 13 bases. V was clipped by 7 bases and J by 3 bases; unmatched bases: 7. Germline assignment: CDR1 SQVTM and CDR2 ANQGSEA. There are 15 residues in the CDR3. CDR3 residues: CSDGILAGGTDTQYF. CDR3 DNA: TGCAGCGATGGGATACTAGCGGGGGGGACAGATACGCAGTATTTT.

This chain uses TRBV5-6 with TRBJ2-7; 8 nucleotides match TRBD1. Germline loops: CDR1 SGHDT, CDR2 YYEEEE. The CDR3 spans 16 residues. V trimming: 0 bases; J trimming: 8 bases; junction bases outside the gene matches: 13. This CDR3 is CASSLGTGYSPRKQYV. In DNA, the CDR3 is TGTGCCAGCAGCTTGGGGACAGGGTATTCTCCTAGAAAGCAGTACGTC.

V is TRBV3-1 (or the pseudogene TRBV3-2) and J is TRBJ1-2; 7 nucleotides line up with TRBD1. Germline loops: CDR1 LGHDT, CDR2 YNNKEL (reference sequence). This CDR3 has 13 residues. J gave up 7 bases and V 1 base, and 3 bases lay outside the gene matches. CDR3 in DNA: TGTGCCAGCAGCCAAGCCAGGGGGTCTGGCTACACCTTC. Translating gives CASSQARGSGYTF.

J is TRBJ2-7 and V is TRBV7-6, with 8 bases identical to TRBD1. Per the germline V gene, CDR1 is SGHVS and CDR2 is FNYEAQ. The CDR3 is 18 amino acids. Trimming removed 1 base from V and 0 bases from J; junction bases left unmatched: 11. The CDR3 protein is CASSLVAPRTGSSYEQYF. The CDR3 bases are TGTGCCAGCAGCTTAGTTGCCCCCCGGACAGGGAGCTCCTACGAGCAGTACTTC. The whole variable domain, filled in from reference TRBV7-6 and TRBJ2-7, reads GAGVSQSPRYKVTKRGQDVALRCDPISGHVSLYWYRQALGQGPEFLTYFNYEAQQDKSGLPNDRFSAERPEGSISTLTIQRTEQRDSAMYRCASSLVAPRTGSSYEQYFGPGTRLTVT.

The chain joins TRBV4-1 to TRBJ1-2; maybe TRBD1 (6 bases). The CDR3 has 15 amino acids. Germline V lookup: CDR1 MGHRA, CDR2 YSYEKL. Trimming removed 7 bases from V and 4 bases from J, with 19 bases in between. Here the CDR3 reads CASTRVGGASYGYTF. The CDR3 coding sequence is TGCGCCAGCACCCGAGTGGGGGGGGCTTCCTATGGCTACACCTTC.

The V gene is TRBV2, the J gene TRBJ1-4, with D perhaps matching TRBD1 (6 bases). Per germline, CDR1 SNHLY and CDR2 FYNNEI. V was pared by 7 bases and J by 8 bases, with 14 bases between. The CDR3 length is 13 residues. The chain's CDR3 is CASIPERGEKLFF. CDR3 coding DNA: TGTGCCAGCATTCCGGAAAGGGGGGAAAAACTGTTTTTT.

This sequence joins TRBV5-1 and TRBJ2-1; 8 bases agree with TRBD1. The CDR3 runs 16 residues. CDR1 and CDR2 (germline): SGHRS, YFSETQ. V dropped 2 bases and J dropped 1; count of bases not matched to a gene: 5. The CDR3 here is CASSLTGGSSYNEQFF. In DNA, the CDR3 is TGCGCCAGCAGCTTAACAGGGGGTTCGTCCTACAATGAGCAGTTCTTC.

The chain links TRBV18 to TRBJ1-5, with TRBD1 identical over 9 bases. J was trimmed by 5 bases and V by 3 bases; bases with no gene match: 8. Germline V lookup: CDR1 KGHSH, CDR2 LQKENI. This CDR3 region has 16 residues. The CDR3 nucleotides are TGTGCCAGCTCACCCAAACAGGGGGCGAGGGATCAGCCCCAGCATTTT. This encodes CASSPKQGARDQPQHF.

The chain has TRBV6-2 or TRBV6-3 and TRBJ2-7, with TRBD1 identical over 9 bases. Germline V CDR1 and CDR2: MNHEY, SVGEGT. The CDR3 sequence is 15 residues long. J gave up 1 base and V 4 bases, and 5 bases lay outside the gene matches. The CDR3, as DNA: TGTGCCAGCAGTTCGGACAGGGGTAGGTCCTACGAGCAGTACGTC. Its protein is CASSSDRGRSYEQYV.

V usage is TRBV7-9 and J usage is TRBJ1-1; D is unclear. Trimming pared 5 bases from V and 4 bases from J, leaving 14 bases between. The CDR3 has 14 residues. CDR1 SEHNR and CDR2 FQNEAQ come from the germline V gene (reference sequence). The DNA of the CDR3 is TGTGCCAGCAGCCCCCTGGTCAAGGTCACTGAAGCTTTCTTT. Its protein is CASSPLVKVTEAFF.

This clone was seen once. In DNA, the CDR3 is TGTGCCAGCAGCCCCCCGAGGACAGGGGCGGGGGAGCTGTTTTTT. Translating it yields CASSPPRTGAGELFF. The rearrangement links TRBV7-6 to TRBJ2-2; 9 bases fit TRBD1. V shed 5 bases and J 8 bases; nucleotides not matched to a gene: 9. The germline V gene has CDR1 SGHVS and CDR2 FNYEAQ. This CDR3 is built from 15 residues.

The gene calls are TRBV2 and TRBJ2-7, with D maybe TRBD1 (5 bases). V was shortened by 0 bases and J by 5 bases, with 11 bases between the two germline ends. Germline CDR1 SNHLY, CDR2 FYNNEI. This CDR3 comprises 14 residues. As DNA, the CDR3 is TGTGCCAGCAGTGAAGCGCCAGGGATAGACGAGCAGTACGTC. This encodes CASSEAPGIDEQYV.

V gene TRBV25-1 combines with J gene TRBJ2-1; D gene uncertain. Germline V gene lookup returns CDR1 MGHDK and CDR2 SYGVNS. The CDR3 sequence is 16 residues long. Trimming pared 3 bases from V and 2 bases from J, leaving 14 bases between. CDR3: CASSDLGLGPYNEQFF. CDR3 coding DNA: TGTGCCAGCAGTGATTTAGGTTTAGGCCCCTACAATGAGCAGTTCTTC.

A remark on this clone: A read error may produce the germline difference seen at one junction end. The chain has TRBV7-8 and TRBJ1-2; TRBD1 aligns across 12 bases. This CDR3 region has 13 residues. Germline V gene data show CDR1 as SGHVS and CDR2 as FQNEAQ. In DNA, the CDR3 is TGTGCCAGCAGCTCTGCCGGGACAGGGGGCTTCACCTTC. Its protein is CASSSAGTGGFTF.

This clone has a handful of counts. The genes are TRBV30 and TRBJ2-3; tentatively, D is TRBD1 (5 bases). V lost 3 bases and J 1 base, leaving 14 bases between the germline ends. This CDR3 comprises 15 residues. From germline, CDR1 is GTSNPN and CDR2 SVGIG (reference sequence). CDR3 loop: CAWREQQVGTDTQYF. Here the CDR3 DNA reads TGTGCCTGGAGGGAACAACAGGTGGGCACAGATACGCAGTATTTT.

The rearrangement links TRBV7-9 to TRBJ2-2; the D gene is possibly TRBD2 (6 bases). Germline V gene sequence: CDR1 SEHNR, CDR2 FQNEAQ (reference sequence). This CDR3 spans 14 amino acids. The V end lost 8 bases, the J end lost 2 bases, and 12 bases lay between the germline ends. CDR3 in amino acids: CASVAGPNTGELFF. The CDR3 DNA reads TGTGCCAGCGTGGCGGGGCCTAACACCGGGGAGCTGTTTTTT.